A single sample gave rise to the 7 T cell receptor beta chains below, sequenced in a study of read filtering for tumor transcriptome and immune sequencing. The library was built from 400 ng RNA with molecular barcoded adaptors for alpha/delta and beta/gamma chains. Each CDR3 protein gets one entry after TCRdb re-called the reads with MiXCR. The repertoire includes 35,000 to 40,000 distinct CDR3 sequences, roughly 15% of them detected once, and less than 40% sits in the top ten. Sample: a population of CD138-negative cells sorted from bone marrow. Receptor source: a donor aged 40 or over with multiple myeloma.

This clonotype was seen ten or more times. The chain links TRBV7-6 to TRBJ2-3; 14 nucleotides align to TRBD2. The junction had 11 bases not matched to a gene; V was cut back by 5 bases and J by 7 bases. The CDR3 totals 17 residues. Germline CDR1 and CDR2: SGHVS and FNYEAQ. CDR3 loop: CASSLKTSGRAGYTQYF. The CDR3 region has the DNA TGTGCCAGCAGCCTAAAGACTAGCGGGAGGGCCGGATATACGCAGTATTTT.

In its sample, this clonotype was seen many times. The CDR3 reads CSVDHGTGAFF. The CDR3 nucleotides read TGCAGCGTTGACCACGGGACAGGGGCTTTCTTT. The chain links TRBV29-1 to TRBJ1-1; 9 bases match TRBD1. The germline V gene encodes CDR1 SQVTM and CDR2 ANQGSEA. This CDR3 has 11 residues. V lost 3 bases, J lost 11 bases, and 4 bases stayed unmatched.

With respect to this clonotype: This could be a read error, since a much larger clone is one nucleotide away. This sequence joins TRBV20-1 and TRBJ1-1; the D gene is possibly TRBD1 (5 bases). The germline V gene has CDR1 DFQATT and CDR2 SNEGSKA (reference sequence). The CDR3 has 14 residues. CDR3 sequence reads: CSARELGGNTEALF. As DNA, the CDR3 is TGCAGTGCTAGAGAGCTGGGGGGAAACACTGAAGCTCTCTTT.

A few counts support this clonotype. This clone may be a read error of a much larger clone one base away. The J gene is TRBJ2-1, the V gene TRBV5-1; D gene unclear. Germline V lookup: CDR1 SGHRS, CDR2 YFSETQ. The CDR3 runs to 12 residues. The chain's CDR3 is CASSSPNNGQFF. For the CDR3, the DNA is TGCGCCAGCAGCAGCCCTAACAATGGGCAGTTCTTC.

The table lists this clonotype with many counts. The chain is built from TRBV27 and TRBJ1-5; D is undetermined. Per germline, CDR1 MNHEY and CDR2 SMNVEV (reference sequence). This CDR3 region has 15 residues. Trimming cost V 3 bases and J 2 bases, with 11 bases left between them. The CDR3 DNA sequence: TGTGCCAGCAGTTTGGGCCTGCCTGGCAATCAGCCCCAGCATTTT. Its protein is CASSLGLPGNQPQHF.

The V call is TRBV12-3 or TRBV12-4, the J call TRBJ2-5; D is ambiguous. There are 13 residues in the CDR3. V gave up 3 bases and J gave up 2 bases, with 7 bases separating them. The CDR3 spells CASSFVIQETQYF. CDR3 nucleotide sequence: TGTGCCAGCAGTTTCGTGATACAAGAGACCCAGTACTTC.

A remark on this clonotype: This is likely an artifact of a read error, given a far larger clone one base away. The chain has TRBV6-1 and TRBJ2-1, with TRBD1 matching 7 bases. This CDR3 spans 14 amino acids. In germline, CDR1 is MNHNS, CDR2 SASEGT. With V trimmed by 8 bases and J by 3 bases, 7 bases remained unmatched. CDR3 in amino acids: CASWEQGSYNEQFF. CDR3 DNA sequence: TGTGCCAGCTGGGAACAGGGGAGCTACAATGAGCAGTTCTTC.